A selection of T cell receptor beta chains follows, all from one sample in a study of identical twins. TCRdb used MiXCR to reprocess the 5' RACE reads, holding one entry per CDR3 protein. The sample has roughly 1,500,000 distinct CDR3 sequences, about 31% seen once. The sequenced material came from cord blood. These receptor sequences come from a newborn girl in good health. CDR3s include the opening cysteine and the closing phenylalanine or tryptophan. Each record gives: clone size, V gene, D gene, J gene, CDR3 DNA, CDR3 protein. The D gene is left open where the match is weak. Only part of the rows carry a size: once, few, many, or a class if the clone is expanded.

NA	TRBV7-2	NA	TRBJ1-4	TGTGCCAGCGGCACCCGTACAGCAACTAATGAAAAACTGTTTTTT	CASGTRTATNEKLFF
NA	TRBV7-6	TRBD2	TRBJ2-3	TGTGCCAGCAGCTTAGTAGCGGGGGCCTACACAGATACGCAGTATTTT	CASSLVAGAYTDTQYF
few	TRBV7-2	TRBD2	TRBJ2-2	TGTGCCAGCAGTCCGGGGGGACTAGCGGGGATGTGGAAGCTGTTTTTT	CASSPGGLAGMWKLFF
few	TRBV6-5	NA	TRBJ1-2	TGTGCCAGCACTCTCTTGGTTGGCGGGGGCTATGGCTACACCTTC	CASTLLVGGGYGYTF
NA	TRBV28	NA	TRBJ2-1	TGTGCCAGCGGGCCCAATGAGCAGTTCTTC	CASGPNEQFF
many	TRBV7-2	NA	TRBJ2-5	TGTGCCAGCAGCTTAGCTAGGCTAGCAGAAGAGACCCAGTACTTC	CASSLARLAEETQYF
few	TRBV28	NA	TRBJ2-3	TGTGCCAGCAGCCCAAGTTCCGCTAGCACAGATACGCAGTATTTT	CASSPSSASTDTQYF
many	TRBV9	NA	TRBJ2-7	TGTGCCAGCAGCGTAGGCCCTCGGTTCGAGCAGTACTTC	CASSVGPRFEQYF
few	TRBV6-1	TRBD1	TRBJ1-6	TGTGCCAGCAGTGAAGACACAGGGGGAAATTCACCCCTCCACTTT	CASSEDTGGNSPLHF
few	TRBV20-1	NA	TRBJ2-5	TGCAGTGCTAGTCAACTATCTTTTATGGAGACCCAGTACTTC	CSASQLSFMETQYF
NA	TRBV4-1	NA	TRBJ1-4	TGCGCCAGCAGCCAAGTTCCCCTCGAAAAACTGTTTTTT	CASSQVPLEKLFF
NA	TRBV4-1	NA	TRBJ2-7	TGCGCCAGCAGCCAAGTTGCAGCCACCTACGAGCAGTACTTC	CASSQVAATYEQYF
many	TRBV4-2	NA	TRBJ1-2	TGTGCCAGCACCCCCGACAGGTGGAGGAACTATGGCTACACCTTC	CASTPDRWRNYGYTF
NA	TRBV12-3/TRBV12-4	TRBD2	TRBJ2-5	TGTGCCATCCCGACTAGCGGGAGAATGAATGAGCAGTACTTC	CAIPTSGRMNEQYF
NA	TRBV4-1	NA	TRBJ2-2	TGCGCCAGCAGCCAAGATAGGGCGGCGGGGGCCTACACCGGGGAGCTGTTTTTT	CASSQDRAAGAYTGELFF
NA	TRBV6-1	TRBD1	TRBJ1-4	TGTGCCAGCAGGGGACAGGGGGTTGAAAAACTGTTTTTT	CASRGQGVEKLFF
NA	TRBV7-9	NA	TRBJ2-3	TGTGCCAGCAGCCCTACCGGGACCCCCACGGATACGCAGTATTTT	CASSPTGTPTDTQYF
NA	TRBV20-1	TRBD2	TRBJ2-7	TGCAGTGCTAGACTGACTAGCACCTACGAGCAGTACTTC	CSARLTSTYEQYF
NA	TRBV4-1	NA	TRBJ2-5	TGCGCCAGCAGCCAAGATGTCCGAGAGACCCAGTACTTC	CASSQDVRETQYF
many	TRBV28	TRBD2	TRBJ2-7	TGTGCCAGCAGTTTCGAGACTAGCGCTTTCTACGAGCAGTACTTC	CASSFETSAFYEQYF
NA	TRBV7-2	NA	TRBJ1-5	TGTGCCAGCAGCTTTTTCGGGGGATCGGGTCAGCCCCAGCATTTT	CASSFFGGSGQPQHF
few	TRBV20-1	NA	TRBJ2-4	TGCAGTGCCGAGGGGGGGCCAGCCAAAAACATTCAGTACTTC	CSAEGGPAKNIQYF
few	TRBV9	TRBD2	TRBJ2-3	TGTGCCAGCAGCGTAGCCTTTCTTACTAGCGGGGGAAACACAGATACGCAGTATTTT	CASSVAFLTSGGNTDTQYF
many	TRBV12-3/TRBV12-4	NA	TRBJ2-1	TGTGCCAGCAGTTTAGGGGCGGGGAATGAGCAGTTCTTC	CASSLGAGNEQFF
NA	TRBV28	NA	TRBJ1-1	TGTGCCAGCAGTAAGCCCCAGGGGAAGAACACTGAAGCTTTCTTT	CASSKPQGKNTEAFF
NA	TRBV5-1	TRBD2	TRBJ2-5	TGCGCCAGCAGCTTGGTTGGTAGCGGGGGAGGAGAGACCCAGTACTTC	CASSLVGSGGGETQYF
NA	TRBV6-2/TRBV6-3	NA	TRBJ1-5	TGTGCCAGCACCCGGGTCGGGGATTATAGCAATCAGCCCCAGCATTTT	CASTRVGDYSNQPQHF
few	TRBV20-1	NA	TRBJ2-1	TGCAGTGCTAGAACCTACAGCAACAATGAGCAGTTCTTC	CSARTYSNNEQFF
NA	TRBV14	TRBD2	TRBJ2-5	TGTGCCAGCAGCCAAGGCAACAAGCGGGATCAAGAGACCCAGTACTTC	CASSQGNKRDQETQYF
NA	TRBV3-1	TRBD2	TRBJ2-5	TGTGCCAGCAGCCAAGAGGCGGGAGGGGGGACCCAGTACTTC	CASSQEAGGGTQYF
NA	TRBV7-9	NA	TRBJ1-6	TGTGCCAGCAGCGTACCCGGGACATCTTCACCCCTCCACTTT	CASSVPGTSSPLHF
NA	TRBV7-2	NA	TRBJ2-2	TGTGCCAGCAGCTTAGCTGCAGACCGGGAGCTGTTTTTT	CASSLAADRELFF
many	TRBV5-1	NA	TRBJ1-2	TGCGCCAGCAGCTCCCGCCCGGATAACTATGGCTACACCTTC	CASSSRPDNYGYTF
many	TRBV5-1	NA	TRBJ1-5	TGCGCCAGCAGCTTGGGACATAGCAATCAGCCCCAGCATTTT	CASSLGHSNQPQHF
NA	TRBV20-1	NA	TRBJ1-2	TGCAGTGCTAGATCCGGCAGGGGAGCCTATGGCTACACCTTC	CSARSGRGAYGYTF
NA	TRBV18	TRBD1	TRBJ2-7	TGTGCCAGCTCGGAGCCGGGACAGGTCTCCTACGAGCAGTACTTC	CASSEPGQVSYEQYF
NA	TRBV4-2	TRBD2	TRBJ2-7	TGTGCCAGCAGCCAGGGGACTAGCGGGAGGGTTGGCGAGCAGTACTTC	CASSQGTSGRVGEQYF
NA	TRBV4-1	NA	TRBJ1-2	TGCGCCAGCAGCCAAGATTCCGGGTCCGGCGATGGCTACACCTTC	CASSQDSGSGDGYTF
NA	TRBV20-1	TRBD2	TRBJ2-5	TGCAGTGCTAGAGATAGGCGGCTAGCGGGACACAATGAGCAGTACTTC	CSARDRRLAGHNEQYF
NA	TRBV7-2	TRBD2	TRBJ2-1	TGTGCCAGCAGCGTGGGACTAGTGGTCAATGAGCAGTTCTTC	CASSVGLVVNEQFF
few	TRBV20-1	TRBD1	TRBJ1-6	TGCAGTGCTAAGGGGCAGGGGGATTCACCCCTCCACTTT	CSAKGQGDSPLHF
NA	TRBV7-9	NA	TRBJ1-2	TGTGCCAGCAGCCCGCCGGGACGAATTATCTATGGCTACACCTTC	CASSPPGRIIYGYTF
few	TRBV12-3/TRBV12-4	NA	TRBJ2-1	TGTGCCAGCAGTGGTAACAGGGAGGATAGGTACAATGAGCAGTTCTTC	CASSGNREDRYNEQFF
few	TRBV19	TRBD1	TRBJ2-5	TGTGCCAGTAGTAAGGGGGACAGGCCAGAGACCCAGTACTTC	CASSKGDRPETQYF
NA	TRBV6-7	TRBD2	TRBJ2-7	TGTGCCAGCAGTTACTCGAAAGCGGGGGGTGCCTACGAGCAGTACTTC	CASSYSKAGGAYEQYF
few	TRBV4-1	TRBD2	TRBJ2-1	TGCGCCAGCAGCCGACCGTCTAGCGGGGGGGCCTACAATGAGCAGTTCTTC	CASSRPSSGGAYNEQFF
few	TRBV10-3	TRBD2	TRBJ2-1	TGTGCCATCAGACTAGCGCTGTCCTACAATGAGCAGTTCTTC	CAIRLALSYNEQFF
few	TRBV4-2	NA	TRBJ2-5	TGTGCCAGCAGCCCTCTTTTGCGGGGGCGCCAAGAGACCCAGTACTTC	CASSPLLRGRQETQYF
many	TRBV13	NA	TRBJ2-7	TGTGCCAGCAGCTTCATAGGGGAGGACGAGCAGTACTTC	CASSFIGEDEQYF
NA	TRBV27	NA	TRBJ1-1	TGTGCCAGCGGCAGAATGAACACTGAAGCTTTCTTT	CASGRMNTEAFF
few	TRBV9	TRBD1	TRBJ1-2	TGTGCCAGCAGCGAGACCCCTCACAGGGGAGACTATGGCTACACCTTC	CASSETPHRGDYGYTF
NA	TRBV4-1	TRBD1	TRBJ2-3	TGCGCCAGCAGCCAAGTCGGGGTGACAGGGGTTAGCACAGATACGCAGTATTTT	CASSQVGVTGVSTDTQYF
NA	TRBV25-1	TRBD2	TRBJ2-1	TGTGCCAGCAGTGACCGACTAGCGGGGCCATGGGATGAGCAGTTCTTC	CASSDRLAGPWDEQFF
NA	TRBV20-1	NA	TRBJ1-6	TGCAGTGCTAGAGACCCGGGAGCTCGAAATTCACCCCTCCACTTT	CSARDPGARNSPLHF
few	TRBV5-1	NA	TRBJ1-1	TGCGCCAGCGGGTCGGGGCCCTGGGATGAAGCTTTCTTT	CASGSGPWDEAFF